This TCR beta chain was recorded in a study of CD8 T cells in ankylosing spondylitis. Overall study results and limits: Ankylosing spondylitis blood seemed to carry a telltale TCR beta motif made of under ten highly homologous variants.

Looked up from germline, CDR1 is MDHEN and CDR2 is SYDVKM. The CDR3 has 14 residues. The V gene lost 8 bases and the J gene lost 5 bases, with 15 bases spanning the gap. A remark on this clonotype: Its specificity is unknown.

TCRdb reanalysed the 5' RACE reads using MiXCR and keeps one entry per CDR3 protein. This sample carries some 800,000 distinct CDR3 sequences, 12% of them seen once, and the ten largest clones take 0.45% to 0.6%. The clonotype comes from a male donor with ankylosing spondylitis. V gene TRBV28 combines with J gene TRBJ2-2, with D maybe TRBD1 (5 bases). Sequenced sample: blood, either unsorted or a sorted T cell fraction (not recorded which). The CDR3 reads CASYPAGRTGELFF. The CDR3 DNA is TGTGCCAGCTATCCGGCAGGGCGAACCGGGGAGCTGTTTTTT.